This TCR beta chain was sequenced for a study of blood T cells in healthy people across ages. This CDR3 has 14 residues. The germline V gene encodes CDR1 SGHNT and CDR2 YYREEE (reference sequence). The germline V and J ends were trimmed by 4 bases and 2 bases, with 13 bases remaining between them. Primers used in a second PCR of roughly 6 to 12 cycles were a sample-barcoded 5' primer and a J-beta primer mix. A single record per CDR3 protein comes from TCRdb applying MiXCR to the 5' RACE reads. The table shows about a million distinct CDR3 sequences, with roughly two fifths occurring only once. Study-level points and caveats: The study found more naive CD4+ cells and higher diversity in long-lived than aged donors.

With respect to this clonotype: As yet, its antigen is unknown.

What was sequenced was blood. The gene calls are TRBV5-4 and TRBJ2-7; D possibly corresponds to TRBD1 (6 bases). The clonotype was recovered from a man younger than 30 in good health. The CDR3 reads CASSKDSRAYEQYF. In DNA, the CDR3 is TGTGCCAGCAGCAAGGACAGTAGGGCCTACGAGCAGTACTTC.